This TCR beta chain derives from a study of T cell repertoires in cytomegalovirus infection. MiXCR, applied by TCRdb to the reads, yields one record per CDR3 protein. Here the sample spans tens of thousands of distinct CDR3 sequences, roughly 39% being singletons. In the case of this clonotype: Antigen specificity is unknown.

CDR1 and CDR2 from the germline V gene are SEHNR and FQNEAQ (reference sequence). The CDR3 has 15 amino acids. Trimming left V 3 bases short and J 2 bases short, with 14 bases between. Here the sequenced sample was CD8+ T cells from cultured PBMCs, taken from culture after CMV antigen stimulation. The chain has TRBV7-9 and TRBJ2-7, with D possibly called TRBD1 or TRBD2 (6 bases each). This clonotype originated in a human donor in good health (CMV status not recorded). Some clones in this sample may be carry-over from other donors' samples. CDR3 in amino acids: CASSFPGARTYEQYF. The CDR3 nucleotides are TGTGCCAGCAGCTTTCCGGGGGCTAGAACCTACGAGCAGTACTTC.